This passage covers 20 T cell receptor beta chains from one sample sequenced in a study of cytomegalovirus exposure and HLA in healthy donors. In the PCR, 60 Vbeta and 13 Jbeta primers were used. Profiled with immunoSEQ multiplex PCR; TCRdb holds only in-frame clones, not every one. The profile covers some 98,000 clones, with over 65% appearing a single time and around a tenth taken by the ten largest. Sequenced material: PBMCs. The receptors come from a human donor in good health.

The chain recombines TRBV5-1 with TRBJ2-1; 11 bases match TRBD1. Germline trimming cut 4 bases from V and 4 bases from J; bases unmatched to any gene: 7. Germline lookup yields CDR1 SGHRS and CDR2 YFSETQ. The CDR3 extends over 16 amino acids. CDR3 sequence (DNA): TGCGCCAGCAGCCCCGAGGGGACAGGGGGGTACAATGAGCAGTTCTTC. It is translated as CASSPEGTGGYNEQFF.

The chain has TRBV27 and TRBJ2-3; 7 nucleotides line up with TRBD1. Germline V gene lookup returns CDR1 MNHEY and CDR2 SMNVEV (reference sequence). This CDR3 region has 19 residues. V was pared by 5 bases and J by 2 bases, with 19 bases of the junction left unmatched. CDR3 loop: CASSVHGTANRFPTDTQYF. CDR3 bases: TGTGCCAGCAGTGTCCACGGGACAGCTAATAGGTTCCCCACAGATACGCAGTATTTT.

About this clone itself: Relative to the germline gene, one junction end is altered; a read error may explain this. The chain combines TRBV7-7 with TRBJ2-2; 10 nucleotides line up with TRBD2. The CDR3 totals 16 residues. Per the germline V gene, CDR1 is SSHAT and CDR2 is FNYEAQ (reference sequence). The CDR3 loop is CASSLEASGGTGELFF. The CDR3 coding sequence is TGTGCTAGCAGCTTAGAGGCTAGCGGGGGAACCGGGGAGCTGTTTTTT.

The chain is built from TRBV9 and TRBJ2-3, with 7 bases fitting TRBD2. The CDR3 totals 15 residues. The V and J ends lost 1 base and 4 bases, in that order; junction bases with no gene match: 6. Germline CDR1 SGDLS, CDR2 YYNGEE. The DNA of the CDR3 is TGTGCCAGCAGCGTAAGTAGCGGGCTCCCAGATACGCAGTATTTT. Encoded protein: CASSVSSGLPDTQYF.

The rearrangement joins TRBV4-1 to TRBJ1-5; D is uncertain. The CDR3 spans 13 residues. Germline V gives CDR1 MGHRA, CDR2 YSYEKL. Between the trimmed V and J ends, which lost 0 bases and 9 bases, there was a span of 9 bases. The CDR3 loop reads CASSQDPNLPQHF. CDR3 in DNA: TGCGCCAGCAGCCAAGATCCGAACTTGCCCCAGCATTTT.

V and J are TRBV27 and TRBJ2-6; 7 bases match TRBD2. The V and J ends lost 2 bases and 2 bases, in that order; junction bases with no gene match: 3. Germline V lookup: CDR1 MNHEY, CDR2 SMNVEV (reference sequence). The CDR3 covers 16 residues. The CDR3 sequence is CASSLMGGAGANVLTF. The CDR3 DNA reads as TGTGCCAGCAGTTTAATGGGAGGGGCTGGGGCCAACGTCCTGACTTTC.

The chain recombines TRBV14 with TRBJ1-6; D is undetermined. Germline V gene data show CDR1 as SGHDN and CDR2 as FVKESK. There are 13 residues in the CDR3. V gave up 3 bases and J gave up 9 bases, with 9 bases separating them. This chain's CDR3 is CASSQTSGSPLHF. For the CDR3, the DNA is TGTGCCAGCAGCCAGACCAGCGGTTCACCCCTCCACTTT.

The chain uses TRBV11-3 and TRBJ2-1, with 7 bases aligning to TRBD2. Germline lookup yields CDR1 SGHNT and CDR2 YENEEA. The CDR3 length is 15 residues. After removal of 5 bases from V and 10 bases from J, the junction contained 14 bases not matched to a gene. The CDR3 loop reads CASSPGGLPLGEQFF. The CDR3 DNA reads as TGTGCCAGCAGCCCGGGGGGACTCCCCTTAGGGGAGCAGTTCTTC.

The chain combines TRBV7-9 with TRBJ2-3; D not certain. V was trimmed by 5 bases and J by 2 bases, leaving 8 bases between them. This CDR3 is 13 amino acids long. Germline V gene lookup returns CDR1 SEHNR and CDR2 FQNEAQ (reference sequence). This chain's CDR3 is CASSTYSTDTQYF. The CDR3 DNA reads as TGTGCCAGCAGCACCTACTCCACAGATACGCAGTATTTT.

The J gene is TRBJ2-1, the V gene TRBV7-2, with 8 bases identical to TRBD2. The CDR3 is made up of 14 amino acids. The ends lost 3 bases at V and 7 bases at J; junction bases unmatched: 5. Germline V lookup: CDR1 SGHTA, CDR2 FQGNSA. CDR3 loop: CASSFSGTVNEQFF. The CDR3, as DNA: TGTGCCAGCAGCTTTAGCGGGACTGTTAATGAGCAGTTCTTC.

This chain connects TRBV30 to TRBJ2-3; D call uncertain. Germline V gives CDR1 GTSNPN, CDR2 SVGIG (reference sequence). V lost 3 bases to trimming and J lost 5 bases, with 15 bases between them. This CDR3 contains 14 residues. The CDR3: CAWRGFLGGDTQYF. In DNA form, the CDR3 reads TGTGCCTGGAGGGGTTTCCTAGGTGGAGATACGCAGTATTTT.

This chain uses TRBV7-2 with TRBJ2-2; D ambiguous. The CDR3 runs to 14 residues. Germline V gene sequence: CDR1 SGHTA, CDR2 FQGNSA. Trimming pared 4 bases from V and 3 bases from J, leaving 9 bases between. DNA for the CDR3: TGTGCCAGCAGCTCCCTTACAGACACCGGGGAGCTGTTTTTT. Protein: CASSSLTDTGELFF.

This clone was counted a single time. The same CDR3 can be traced to other DNA sequences in this sample. The V gene is TRBV2, the J gene TRBJ1-2; a weak D match, TRBD1 (5 bases). Trimming shortened V by 3 bases and J by 4 bases, and 6 bases separated the two germline ends. From germline, CDR1 is SNHLY and CDR2 FYNNEI. The CDR3 runs to 12 residues. The CDR3, as DNA: TGTGCCAGCAGTGACAGGGTCTATGGCTACACCTTC. Translated: CASSDRVYGYTF.

This clone was seen a few times. The gene calls are TRBV7-6 and TRBJ2-7; TRBD2 might be the D (5 bases). CDR1 is SGHVS, CDR2 FNYEAQ, per germline. The CDR3 runs 15 residues. With 2 bases removed from V and 6 bases from J, the gap between germline ends came to 17 bases. CDR3 nucleotide sequence: TGTGCCAGCAGCTTAAACGAGGGCCCCAACACCGAGCAGTACTTC. Protein sequence: CASSLNEGPNTEQYF.

J is TRBJ2-2 and V is TRBV27; maybe TRBD2 (7 bases). Looked up from germline, CDR1 is MNHEY and CDR2 is SMNVEV (reference sequence). The CDR3 runs to 15 residues. The germline V and J ends were trimmed by 2 bases and 3 bases, with 10 bases remaining between them. The CDR3 spells CASSLRGAYTGELFF. In nucleotides, the CDR3 is TGTGCCAGCAGTTTACGGGGGGCCTACACCGGGGAGCTGTTTTTT.

Here the CDR3 DNA reads TGTGCCAGTGCGGGGACTAGCGGGATAGATACGCAGTATTTT. Translating it yields CASAGTSGIDTQYF. The V call is TRBV2, the J call TRBJ2-3, with 13 bases aligning to TRBD2. This CDR3 spans 14 amino acids. The V gene's germline CDR1 is SNHLY and CDR2 FYNNEI. Germline trimming cut 9 bases from V and 5 bases from J; bases unmatched to any gene: 5.

The chain recombines TRBV6-5 with TRBJ1-6, with a weak D call TRBD1 (5 bases). From germline, CDR1 is MNHEY and CDR2 SVGAGI. The CDR3 is 15 residues long. Trimming stripped 5 bases from V and 10 bases from J, with 18 bases between. The CDR3 DNA follows: TGTGCCAGCAGTCCGCGGGACTCAGCTCAGTCACCCCTCCACTTT. It specifies CASSPRDSAQSPLHF.

The J gene is TRBJ2-3, the V gene TRBV25-1, with D perhaps TRBD2 (5 bases). The CDR3 sequence is 16 residues long. Germline V gene sequence: CDR1 MGHDK, CDR2 SYGVNS. V was clipped by 2 bases and J by 7 bases, with 19 bases between them. The CDR3 region is CASSEGGGKITNTQYF. The CDR3, as DNA: TGTGCCAGCAGTGAAGGAGGTGGGAAGATAACAAATACGCAGTATTTT.

Only one count was recorded for this clone. This chain joins TRBV7-2 and TRBJ1-1; D may be TRBD1 (6 bases). Per germline, CDR1 SGHTA and CDR2 FQGNSA. Trimming removed 2 bases at V and 8 bases at J, with 12 bases between. This CDR3 contains 13 residues. The CDR3 region has the DNA TGTGCCAGCAGCTTAAGGGCCCAGGGGGAAGCTTTCTTT. It encodes CASSLRAQGEAFF.

The genes are TRBV28 and TRBJ1-5; 9 bases align to TRBD1. CDR1 and CDR2 (germline): MDHEN, SYDVKM. This CDR3 comprises 16 residues. With V trimmed by 4 bases and J by 2 bases, 6 bases remained unmatched. In DNA form, the CDR3 reads TGTGCCAGCAGTTCGCCGGGACAGGGACGCAATCAGCCCCAGCATTTT. This encodes CASSSPGQGRNQPQHF.